These 12 T cell receptor beta chains originate from one sample sequenced in a study of PD-1 blockade in mismatch repair-deficient tumors. Clones were read by immunoSEQ multiplex PCR, and TCRdb kept only the in-frame ones, dropping some. The sample has some 120,000 clones, 88% seen once. The sample here was peripheral blood, taken approximately 72 weeks after starting pembrolizumab. These receptors were collected from an adult with mismatch repair-deficient cancer.

The chain combines TRBV28 with TRBJ2-6; D remains unclear. Per germline, CDR1 MDHEN and CDR2 SYDVKM. CDR3 length: 14 amino acids. The V end lost 6 bases, the J end lost 0 bases, and 6 bases lay between the germline ends. CDR3 sequence (DNA): TGTGCCAGCAGGACTTCCTCTGGGGCCAACGTCCTGACTTTC. As protein: CASRTSSGANVLTF.

The table lists this clone with a few counts. The chain carries TRBV7-2 and TRBJ2-3, with D tentatively TRBD2 (5 bases). The CDR3 runs 14 residues. Trimming took 3 bases from V and 2 from J, leaving 9 bases between them. In germline, CDR1 is SGHTA, CDR2 FQGNSA. CDR3 coding DNA: TGTGCCAGCAGCTTGGAGGTCCTCACAGATACGCAGTATTTT. Translating gives CASSLEVLTDTQYF.

The chain has TRBV7-9 and TRBJ2-7, with no clear D. CDR1 is SEHNR and CDR2 is FQNEAQ in the germline V gene (reference sequence). The V end lost 3 bases, the J end lost 5 bases, and 11 bases lay between the germline ends. The CDR3 is 13 residues long. The CDR3 DNA reads TGTGCCAGCAGCTTTGGGCAGCCCCACGAGCAGTACTTC. It specifies CASSFGQPHEQYF.

Only a few counts were recorded for this clone. The chain links TRBV27 to TRBJ2-1, with D unclear. Germline V gene lookup returns CDR1 MNHEY and CDR2 SMNVEV (reference sequence). This CDR3 is 16 amino acids long. The germline V and J ends were trimmed by 3 bases and 3 bases, with 15 bases remaining between them. The CDR3 sequence: CASSFRYPPNYNEQFF. The CDR3 region has the DNA TGTGCCAGCAGTTTTAGGTACCCGCCAAACTACAATGAGCAGTTCTTC.

The genes are TRBV7-8 and TRBJ1-4; TRBD1 is a possible D gene (6 bases). Germline loops: CDR1 SGHVS, CDR2 FQNEAQ. Trimming shortened V by 5 bases and J by 4 bases, and 11 bases separated the two germline ends. The CDR3 is 14 amino acids. Here the CDR3 reads CASSPDRVNEKLFF. The CDR3 nucleotides are TGTGCCAGCAGCCCGGACAGAGTTAATGAAAAACTGTTTTTT.

V is TRBV28 and J is TRBJ2-5, with 12 bases that match TRBD2. The CDR3 is 16 residues long. Per germline, CDR1 MDHEN and CDR2 SYDVKM. The trim removed 7 bases at V and 2 bases at J, leaving 8 bases unmatched. CDR3: CASTLAGGPGQETQYF. For the CDR3, the DNA is TGTGCCAGCACTCTAGCGGGAGGGCCGGGGCAAGAGACCCAGTACTTC.

The rearrangement uses TRBV11-3 and TRBJ2-7; D remains unclear. With 6 bases removed from V and 6 bases from J, the gap between germline ends came to 21 bases. This CDR3 is built from 15 residues. CDR1 and CDR2 from the germline V gene are SGHNT and YENEEA. Here the CDR3 reads CASSLNMIYGSEQYF. The CDR3 DNA reads as TGTGCCAGCAGTCTTAACATGATCTACGGTAGCGAGCAGTACTTC.

The chain combines TRBV29-1 with TRBJ2-5, with no clear D. This CDR3 spans 13 amino acids. Trimming stripped 8 bases from V and 2 bases from J, with 15 bases between. The germline CDR1 and CDR2 sequences are SQVTM and ANQGSEA. This chain's CDR3 is CSSAFYRQETQYF. CDR3 in DNA: TGCAGCTCAGCGTTTTACAGACAAGAGACCCAGTACTTC.

The chain carries TRBV5-1 and TRBJ2-1; TRBD1 matches at 8 bases. The ends lost 4 bases at V and 12 bases at J; junction bases unmatched: 3. The CDR3 covers 11 residues. CDR1 and CDR2 (germline): SGHRS, YFSETQ. In DNA form, the CDR3 reads TGCGCCAGCAGCGCAGGGACAGGGCAGTTCTTC. Protein product: CASSAGTGQFF.

The rearrangement joins TRBV4-1 to TRBJ1-5, with TRBD1 as a possible D gene (6 bases). Trimming pared 2 bases from V and 4 bases from J, leaving 9 bases between. From germline, CDR1 is MGHRA and CDR2 YSYEKL. The CDR3 contains 14 residues. CDR3 loop: CASSQFRGNQPQHF. The CDR3 bases are TGCGCCAGCAGCCAATTCAGGGGAAATCAGCCCCAGCATTTT.

This clone was picked up a small number of times. The chain combines TRBV27 with TRBJ1-5; D might be TRBD1 (6 bases). CDR1 is MNHEY and CDR2 is SMNVEV in the germline V gene (reference sequence). V shed 5 bases and J shed 2 bases, with 13 bases lying between them. The CDR3 spans 15 residues. CDR3 in amino acids: CASSLQGGGNQPQHF. Here the CDR3 DNA reads TGTGCCAGCAGTCTACAGGGAGGGGGCAATCAGCCCCAGCATTTT.

The chain couples TRBV7-3 to TRBJ2-1; D unclear. V lost 2 bases and J lost 4, with 6 bases in between. CDR3 length: 13 amino acids. Germline V gene lookup returns CDR1 SGHTA and CDR2 FQGTGA. Here the CDR3 DNA reads TGTGCCAGCAGCTTAGGGGAATACAATGAGCAGTTCTTC. This sequence encodes CASSLGEYNEQFF.